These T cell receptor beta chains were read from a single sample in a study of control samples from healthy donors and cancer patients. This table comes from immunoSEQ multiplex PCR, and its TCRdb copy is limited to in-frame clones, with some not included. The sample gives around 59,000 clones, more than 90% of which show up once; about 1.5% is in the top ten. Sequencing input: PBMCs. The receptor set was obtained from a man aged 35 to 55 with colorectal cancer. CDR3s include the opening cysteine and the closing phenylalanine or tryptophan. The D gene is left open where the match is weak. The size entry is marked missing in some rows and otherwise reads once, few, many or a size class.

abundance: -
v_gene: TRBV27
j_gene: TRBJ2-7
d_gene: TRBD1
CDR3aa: CASTSGTGSYEQYF
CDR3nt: TGTGCCAGCACTTCCGGGACAGGGTCCTACGAGCAGTACTTC

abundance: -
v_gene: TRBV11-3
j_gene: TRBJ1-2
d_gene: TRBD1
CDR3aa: CASSPRTGNYGYTF
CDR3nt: TGTGCCAGCAGCCCCCGGACAGGGAACTATGGCTACACCTTC

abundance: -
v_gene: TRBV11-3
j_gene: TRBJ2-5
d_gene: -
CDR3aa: CASSSPGSETQYF
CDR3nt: TGTGCCAGCAGCTCACCGGGATCGGAGACCCAGTACTTC

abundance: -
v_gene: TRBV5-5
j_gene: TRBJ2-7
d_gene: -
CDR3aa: CASSLMDKISYEQYF
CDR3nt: TGTGCCAGCAGCTTGATGGACAAGATTTCCTACGAGCAGTACTTC

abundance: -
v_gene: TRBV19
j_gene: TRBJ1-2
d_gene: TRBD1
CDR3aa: CASSSQGHGYTF
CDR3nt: TGTGCCAGTAGTTCACAGGGGCATGGCTACACCTTC

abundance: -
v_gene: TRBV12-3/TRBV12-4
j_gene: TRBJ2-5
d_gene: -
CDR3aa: CASSGNEGETQYF
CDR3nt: TGTGCCAGCAGTGGGAACGAAGGGGAGACCCAGTACTTC

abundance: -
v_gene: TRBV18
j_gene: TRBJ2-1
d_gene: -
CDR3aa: CASSRQSSYNEQFF
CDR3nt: TGTGCTAGCTCACGACAGTCCTCCTACAATGAGCAGTTCTTC

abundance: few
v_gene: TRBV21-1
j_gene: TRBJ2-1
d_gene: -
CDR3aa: CASSTEIPRESGGNEQFF
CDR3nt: TGTGCCAGCAGCACCGAAATCCCCAGGGAAAGCGGGGGAAATGAGCAGTTCTTC

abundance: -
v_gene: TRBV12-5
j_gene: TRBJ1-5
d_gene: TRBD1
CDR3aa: CASGPAGTGGGQPQHF
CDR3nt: TGTGCTAGTGGACCCGCCGGGACAGGAGGAGGTCAGCCCCAGCATTTT

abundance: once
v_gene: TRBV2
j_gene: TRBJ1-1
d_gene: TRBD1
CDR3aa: CASSSQGTYRTEAFF
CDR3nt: TGTGCCAGCAGCTCACAGGGGACGTATAGGACTGAAGCTTTCTTT

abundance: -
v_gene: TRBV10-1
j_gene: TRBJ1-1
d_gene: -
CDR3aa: CASSEVGRDNTEAFF
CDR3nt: TGCGCCAGCAGTGAAGTAGGCAGGGACAACACTGAAGCTTTCTTT

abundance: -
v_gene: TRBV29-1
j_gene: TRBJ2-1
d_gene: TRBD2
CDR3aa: CSVETSQDNEQFF
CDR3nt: TGCAGCGTTGAGACTAGCCAGGACAATGAGCAGTTCTTC

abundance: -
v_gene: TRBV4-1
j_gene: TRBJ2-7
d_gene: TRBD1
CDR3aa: CASSQPGTGNYEQYF
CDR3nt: TGCGCCAGCAGCCAGCCGGGGACAGGGAACTACGAGCAGTACTTC

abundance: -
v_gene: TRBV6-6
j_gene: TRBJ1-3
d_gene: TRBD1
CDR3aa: CASSLQGLGGNTIYF
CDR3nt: TGTGCCAGCAGTCTACAGGGGCTGGGTGGAAACACCATATATTTT

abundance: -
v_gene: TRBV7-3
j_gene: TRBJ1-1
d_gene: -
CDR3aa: CASSLGRNTEAFF
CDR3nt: TGTGCCAGCAGCTTAGGACGGAACACTGAAGCTTTCTTT

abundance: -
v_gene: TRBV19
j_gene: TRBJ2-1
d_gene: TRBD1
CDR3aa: CASREGQQTYNEQFF
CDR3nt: TGTGCCAGTAGAGAGGGACAGCAGACCTACAATGAGCAGTTCTTC

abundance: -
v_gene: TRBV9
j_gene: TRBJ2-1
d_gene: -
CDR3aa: CASSVDRGRDNEQFF
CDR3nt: TGTGCCAGCAGCGTAGATCGGGGTAGAGACAATGAGCAGTTCTTC

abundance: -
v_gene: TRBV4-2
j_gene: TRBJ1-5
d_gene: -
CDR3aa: CASSQVSSNQPQHF
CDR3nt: TGTGCCAGCAGCCAAGTCTCCAGCAATCAGCCCCAGCATTTT

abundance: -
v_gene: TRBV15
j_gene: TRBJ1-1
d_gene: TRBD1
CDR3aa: CATSVEGQLNTEAFF
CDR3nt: TGTGCCACCAGCGTAGAGGGACAGTTGAACACTGAAGCTTTCTTT

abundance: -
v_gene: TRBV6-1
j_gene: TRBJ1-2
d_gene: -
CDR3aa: CASSDGEAWANYGYTF
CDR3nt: TGTGCCAGCAGTGATGGGGAGGCTTGGGCTAACTATGGCTACACCTTC

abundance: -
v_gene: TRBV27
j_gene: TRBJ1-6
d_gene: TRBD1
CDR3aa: CASSSGTANSPLHF
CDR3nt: TGTGCCAGCAGTTCCGGGACAGCCAATTCACCCCTCCACTTT

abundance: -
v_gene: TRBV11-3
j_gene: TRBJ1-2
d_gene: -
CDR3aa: CASSLGDYGGYTF
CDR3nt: TGTGCCAGCAGCTTAGGGGATTATGGCGGCTACACCTTC

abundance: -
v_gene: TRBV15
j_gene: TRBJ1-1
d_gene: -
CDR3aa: CATSTYGGGEAEAFF
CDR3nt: TGTGCCACCAGCACTTATGGAGGGGGGGAGGCTGAAGCTTTCTTT

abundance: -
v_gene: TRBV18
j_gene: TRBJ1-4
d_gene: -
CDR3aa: CASSPPTDLATNEKLFF
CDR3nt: TGTGCCAGCTCACCACCCACGGACCTCGCAACTAATGAAAAACTGTTTTTT

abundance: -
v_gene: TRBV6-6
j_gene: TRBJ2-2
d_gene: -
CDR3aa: CASSSRQVNGELFF
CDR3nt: TGTGCCAGCAGCTCGCGACAGGTTAACGGGGAGCTGTTTTTT

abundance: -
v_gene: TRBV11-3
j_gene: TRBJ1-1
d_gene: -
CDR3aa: CASSRGGGYTEAFF
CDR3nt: TGTGCCAGCAGCAGAGGGGGAGGGTACACTGAAGCTTTCTTT

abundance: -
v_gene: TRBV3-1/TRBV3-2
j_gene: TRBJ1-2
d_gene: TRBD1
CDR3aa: CASSQAGQTNYGYTF
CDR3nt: TGTGCCAGCAGTCAGGCGGGACAGACTAACTATGGCTACACCTTC

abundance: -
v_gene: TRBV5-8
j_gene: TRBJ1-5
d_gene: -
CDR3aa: CASSYQAQPQHF
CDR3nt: TGTGCCAGCAGCTATCAGGCTCAGCCCCAGCATTTT

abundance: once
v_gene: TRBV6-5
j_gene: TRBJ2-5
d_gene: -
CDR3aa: CASRRSQGWQETQYF
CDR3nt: TGTGCCAGCAGACGCTCGCAGGGTTGGCAAGAGACCCAGTACTTC

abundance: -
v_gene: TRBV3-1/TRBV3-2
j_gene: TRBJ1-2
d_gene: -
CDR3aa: CASSQESFYGYTF
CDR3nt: TGTGCCAGCAGCCAAGAATCATTCTATGGCTACACCTTC

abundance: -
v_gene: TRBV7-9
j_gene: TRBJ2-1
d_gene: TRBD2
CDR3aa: CASSQGASGGPLTYNEQFF
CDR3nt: TGTGCCAGCAGCCAGGGAGCTAGCGGGGGGCCCCTTACCTACAATGAGCAGTTCTTC

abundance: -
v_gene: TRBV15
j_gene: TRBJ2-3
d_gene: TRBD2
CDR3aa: CATSSGAGRTDTQYF
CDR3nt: TGTGCCACCAGCAGCGGAGCGGGACGCACAGATACGCAGTATTTT

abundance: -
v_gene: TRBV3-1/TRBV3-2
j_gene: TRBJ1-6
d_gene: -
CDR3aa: CASSQAGGPLHF
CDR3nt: TGTGCCAGCAGCCAAGCTGGAGGACCCCTCCACTTT

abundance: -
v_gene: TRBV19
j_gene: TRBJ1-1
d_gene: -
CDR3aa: CASSSRMNTEAFF
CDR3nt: TGTGCCAGTAGTTCGCGCATGAACACTGAAGCTTTCTTT

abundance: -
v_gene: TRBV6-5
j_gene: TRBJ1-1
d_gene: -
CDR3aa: CASSTPAGAEAFF
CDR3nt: TGTGCCAGCTCAACCCCGGCAGGGGCTGAAGCTTTCTTT

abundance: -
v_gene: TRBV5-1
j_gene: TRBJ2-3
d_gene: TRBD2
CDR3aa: CASSRTSGAITSTDTQYF
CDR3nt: TGCGCCAGCAGCCGGACTAGCGGAGCGATCACTAGCACAGATACGCAGTATTTT

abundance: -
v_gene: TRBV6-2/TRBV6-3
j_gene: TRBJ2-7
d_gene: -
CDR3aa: CASSYGAGRWNF
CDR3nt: TGTGCCAGCAGTTACGGGGCTGGCCGGTGGAACTTC

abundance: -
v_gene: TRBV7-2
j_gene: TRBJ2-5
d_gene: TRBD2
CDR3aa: CASSSPSGAETQYF
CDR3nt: TGTGCCAGCAGCTCACCGAGCGGGGCAGAGACCCAGTACTTC

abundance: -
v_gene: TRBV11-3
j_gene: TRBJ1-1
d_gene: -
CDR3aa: CASSFGESGTEAFF
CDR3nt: TGTGCCAGCAGCTTCGGGGAGAGTGGCACTGAAGCTTTCTTT

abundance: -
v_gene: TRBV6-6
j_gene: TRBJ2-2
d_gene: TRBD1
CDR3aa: CASSYGTAKATGELFF
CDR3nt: TGTGCCAGCAGTTACGGGACAGCCAAGGCGACCGGGGAGCTGTTTTTT

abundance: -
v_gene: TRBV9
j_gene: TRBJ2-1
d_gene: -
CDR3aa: CASSVVGQYNEQFF
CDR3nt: TGTGCCAGCAGCGTAGTGGGGCAATACAATGAGCAGTTCTTC

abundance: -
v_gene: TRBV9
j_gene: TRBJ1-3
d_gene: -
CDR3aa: CASSPVQVSGNTIYF
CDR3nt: TGTGCCAGCAGCCCCGTACAGGTCTCTGGAAACACCATATATTTT

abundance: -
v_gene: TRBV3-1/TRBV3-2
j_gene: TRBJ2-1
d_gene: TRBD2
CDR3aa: CASSRSGGEYNEQFF
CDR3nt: TGTGCCAGCAGCCGTAGCGGGGGGGAATACAATGAGCAGTTCTTC

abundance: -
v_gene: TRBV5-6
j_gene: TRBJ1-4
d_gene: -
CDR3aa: CASSFRGLREKLFF
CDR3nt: TGTGCCAGCAGCTTCCGGGGGCTCAGGGAAAAACTGTTTTTT

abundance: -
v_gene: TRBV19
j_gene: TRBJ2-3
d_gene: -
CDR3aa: CASSPRGNLALSTDTQYF
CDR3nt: TGTGCCAGTAGTCCTAGGGGGAATCTAGCGTTGAGCACAGATACGCAGTATTTT

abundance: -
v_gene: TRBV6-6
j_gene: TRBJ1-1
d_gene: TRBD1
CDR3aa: CASSYRPGQANTEAFF
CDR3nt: TGTGCCAGCAGTTACCGTCCGGGACAGGCCAACACTGAAGCTTTCTTT

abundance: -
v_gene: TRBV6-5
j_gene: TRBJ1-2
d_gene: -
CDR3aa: CASSWGGDYGYTF
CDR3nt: TGTGCCAGCAGTTGGGGAGGAGACTATGGCTACACCTTC

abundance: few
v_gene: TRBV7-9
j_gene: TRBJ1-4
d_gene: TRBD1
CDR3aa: CASDRGNEKLFF
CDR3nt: TGTGCCAGCGACAGGGGAAATGAAAAACTGTTTTTT